This is a list of T cell receptor beta chains from one sample in a study of T cells after yellow fever vaccination. TCRdb ran MiXCR on the 5' RACE reads and lists one entry per CDR3 protein. In the table there are about 400,000 distinct CDR3 sequences, 6.2% of which are singletons. The input for sequencing was PBMCs, taken 5 days after the yellow fever booster vaccination. All receptors come from a man between 25 and 39 years old who received the YFV17D yellow fever vaccine. Each CDR3 is given with its conserved first and last residue. Fields, in order: clone size, J gene, D gene, V gene, CDR3 protein, CDR3 DNA. The D gene is left open where the match is weak. Clone size appears in some rows only: once, few, many, or a class for an expanded clone.

>few|TRBJ2-1|.|TRBV20-1
CSQLAASYNEQFF
TGCAGCCAATTAGCGGCTTCCTACAATGAGCAGTTCTTC
>few|TRBJ2-7|TRBD2|TRBV20-1
CSARVDTSGVVEQYF
TGCAGTGCTAGAGTCGACACTAGCGGGGTGGTCGAGCAGTACTTC
>once|TRBJ2-1|TRBD2|TRBV3-1
CASSAGNHNEQFF
TGTGCCAGCTCAGCGGGAAATCACAATGAGCAGTTCTTC
>.|TRBJ2-7|.|TRBV20-1
CSASRYEQYF
TGCAGTGCTAGTAGGTACGAGCAGTACTTC
>.|TRBJ1-4|.|TRBV4-3
CASSQDPSQREKLFF
TGCGCCAGCAGCCAAGATCCAAGCCAAAGGGAAAAACTGTTTTTT
>many|TRBJ2-1|.|TRBV4-2
CASSQGEYEQFF
TGTGCCAGCAGCCAAGGGGAGTATGAGCAGTTCTTC
>many|TRBJ2-7|.|TRBV18
CASSPVLNRAYEQYF
TGTGCCAGCTCACCAGTCTTAAATCGTGCCTACGAGCAGTACTTC
>few|TRBJ2-3|TRBD1|TRBV11-1
CASSFPGQGHVDTQYF
TGTGCCAGCAGCTTCCCGGGACAGGGGCACGTGGATACGCAGTATTTT
>many|TRBJ2-1|TRBD2|TRBV5-6
CASSLSGPSHGEQFF
TGTGCCAGCAGCCTTAGCGGGCCGAGCCACGGTGAGCAGTTCTTC
>.|TRBJ1-2|.|TRBV2
CASMGRGEYGYTF
TGTGCCAGCATGGGGCGAGGGGAATATGGCTACACCTTC
>.|TRBJ1-4|.|TRBV27
CASSFRILVRVNEPFF
TGTGCCAGCAGTTTTAGGATCCTGGTGAGAGTTAATGAACCGTTTTTT
>many|TRBJ2-5|TRBD1|TRBV5-1
CATLPGQGAPQETQYF
TGCGCCACGCTCCCAGGACAGGGGGCTCCCCAAGAGACCCAGTACTTC
>many|TRBJ2-3|.|TRBV29-1
CSVFPPDTDTQYF
TGCAGCGTTTTCCCTCCCGACACAGATACGCAGTATTTT
>.|TRBJ2-7|.|TRBV18
CASSPYGGHEQYF
TGTGCCAGCTCACCGTACGGGGGGCACGAGCAGTACTTC
>many|TRBJ2-2|.|TRBV2
CASTPGTGELFF
TGTGCCAGCACTCCCGGCACCGGGGAGCTGTTTTTT
>few|TRBJ2-1|.|TRBV15
CATSRAVSNPHEQFF
TGTGCCACCAGCAGAGCGGTGAGCAACCCCCATGAGCAGTTCTTC
>.|TRBJ2-3|.|TRBV20-1
CSPRGESGSTDTQYF
TGCAGTCCCCGGGGAGAGAGCGGAAGCACAGATACGCAGTATTTT
>few|TRBJ2-1|TRBD2|TRBV7-2
CASTDQTSGPYNEQFF
TGTGCCAGCACCGATCAAACTAGCGGACCCTACAATGAGCAGTTCTTC
>few|TRBJ1-1|.|TRBV29-1
CSARDTRNTEAFF
TGCAGCGCCCGGGACACCCGAAACACTGAAGCTTTCTTT
>.|TRBJ2-1|TRBD2|TRBV24-1
CATSARGLAGVFEQFF
TGTGCCACCAGTGCAAGGGGACTAGCGGGAGTGTTTGAGCAGTTCTTC
>many|TRBJ2-7|.|TRBV10-2
CASSESPRFYEQYF
TGCGCCAGCAGTGAGTCGCCCAGGTTCTACGAGCAGTACTTC
>.|TRBJ2-1|.|TRBV20-1
CSAGLVTNEQFF
TGCAGCGCGGGACTCGTAACGAATGAGCAGTTCTTC
>few|TRBJ2-5|TRBD2|TRBV7-9
CASSLHGGSGETQYF
TGTGCCAGCAGCTTACATGGCGGGAGTGGAGAGACCCAGTACTTC
>.|TRBJ1-5|.|TRBV12-3/TRBV12-4
CASSPLGGPQHF
TGTGCCAGCAGCCCCCTGGGAGGGCCCCAGCATTTT
>.|TRBJ2-1|.|TRBV20-1
CSTYGSYNEQFF
TGCAGTACCTATGGGTCCTACAATGAGCAGTTCTTC
>many|TRBJ1-1|.|TRBV15
CATSGGNTEAFF
TGTGCCACCAGCGGAGGGAACACTGAAGCTTTCTTT
>.|TRBJ1-5|.|TRBV29-1
CSVVTDNQPQHF
TGCAGCGTCGTGACAGACAATCAGCCCCAGCATTTT
>many|TRBJ2-3|TRBD2|TRBV5-1
CASSLALLAGFTDTQYF
TGCGCCAGCAGCTTGGCCTTGCTAGCGGGCTTCACAGATACGCAGTATTTT
>.|TRBJ1-6|.|TRBV19
CASSTGRTPLHF
TGTGCCAGTAGTACAGGAAGGACGCCCCTCCACTTT
>.|TRBJ2-2|.|TRBV12-3/TRBV12-4
CASSDRELFF
TGTGCCAGCAGTGACCGGGAGCTGTTTTTT
>.|TRBJ2-1|TRBD2|TRBV20-1
CSARRQTPRGGLAYNEQFF
TGCAGTGCTAGAAGACAAACACCTAGGGGGGGACTAGCTTACAATGAGCAGTTCTTC
>.|TRBJ2-3|TRBD2|TRBV11-2
CASSFRAGGSTDTQYF
TGTGCCAGCAGCTTTCGAGCGGGAGGGAGCACAGATACGCAGTATTTT
>few|TRBJ1-2|.|TRBV12-3/TRBV12-4
CASSSFRSLRPNYGYTF
TGTGCCAGCAGTTCGTTCAGAAGCTTAAGACCTAACTATGGCTACACCTTC
>few|TRBJ2-1|TRBD2|TRBV13
CASSAREGLYNEQFF
TGTGCCAGCAGCGCCAGGGAGGGCCTGTACAATGAGCAGTTCTTC
>few|TRBJ2-2|.|TRBV10-2
CASIPAGSNTGELFF
TGCGCCAGCATCCCCGCGGGCTCGAACACCGGGGAGCTGTTTTTT
>many|TRBJ1-2|.|TRBV20-1
CSARDATGARGGYTF
TGCAGTGCTAGAGACGCCACAGGCGCCAGGGGTGGCTACACCTTC
>.|TRBJ2-3|TRBD2|TRBV29-1
CSVSGRNIDTQYF
TGCAGCGTTAGCGGGAGGAATATAGATACGCAGTATTTT
>few|TRBJ2-7|.|TRBV7-2
CASSPRPGTKKYEQYF
TGTGCCAGCAGCCCCCGGCCCGGGACAAAGAAATACGAGCAGTACTTC
>many|TRBJ2-6|.|TRBV29-1
CSVGRGQSGANVLTF
TGCAGCGTTGGGAGGGGACAATCTGGGGCCAACGTCCTGACTTTC
>.|TRBJ2-5|TRBD2|TRBV20-1
CSAFSGSQETQYF
TGCAGTGCTTTTAGCGGGAGTCAAGAGACCCAGTACTTC
>few|TRBJ2-2|TRBD2|TRBV19
CASSTRGRGSLGTGELFF
TGTGCCAGTAGTACTCGAGGGCGCGGGAGCCTGGGCACCGGGGAGCTGTTTTTT
>many|TRBJ2-2|TRBD1|TRBV7-2
CASRGQTTGELFF
TGTGCCAGCAGGGGACAGACCACCGGGGAGCTGTTTTTT
>few|TRBJ2-7|.|TRBV20-1
CSARAGLYEQYF
TGCAGTGCTAGGGCCGGTCTCTACGAGCAGTACTTC
>few|TRBJ1-4|.|TRBV5-4
CASSASQGRGEKLFF
TGTGCCAGCAGCGCGTCCCAGGGGAGGGGTGAAAAACTGTTTTTT
>few|TRBJ2-1|.|TRBV5-6
CASSLPTGNEQFF
TGTGCCAGCAGCTTACCAACAGGGAATGAGCAGTTCTTC
>.|TRBJ1-5|.|TRBV25-1
CASSEGGSASQHF
TGTGCCAGCAGTGAGGGAGGGTCCGCGTCCCAGCATTTT
>.|TRBJ2-7|.|TRBV4-2
CASSQEIQGGWEQYF
TGTGCCAGCAGCCAAGAAATTCAGGGGGGTTGGGAGCAGTACTTC
>many|TRBJ2-1|TRBD1|TRBV29-1
CSVGGGQGGNEQFF
TGCAGCGTTGGGGGGGGACAGGGCGGCAATGAGCAGTTCTTC
>.|TRBJ2-3|TRBD2|TRBV7-2
CASSLQAGVTDTQYF
TGTGCCAGCAGCTTGCAAGCGGGAGTAACAGATACGCAGTATTTT
>many|TRBJ2-2|.|TRBV24-1
CATRQRTGELFF
TGTGCCACCCGGCAAAGGACGGGGGAGCTGTTTTTT
>.|TRBJ2-7|TRBD1|TRBV6-1
CASRKGQLTYEQYF
TGTGCCAGCAGAAAGGGACAGCTAACCTACGAGCAGTACTTC
>many|TRBJ2-7|TRBD1|TRBV19
CASGDRGRYEQYF
TGTGCCAGTGGAGACAGGGGAAGGTACGAGCAGTACTTC
>.|TRBJ2-5|.|TRBV20-1
CSAVQGETQYF
TGCAGTGCCGTTCAGGGAGAGACCCAGTACTTC
>many|TRBJ2-7|.|TRBV15
CATSRDIGAEYF
TGTGCCACCAGCAGAGATATAGGAGCGGAGTACTTC